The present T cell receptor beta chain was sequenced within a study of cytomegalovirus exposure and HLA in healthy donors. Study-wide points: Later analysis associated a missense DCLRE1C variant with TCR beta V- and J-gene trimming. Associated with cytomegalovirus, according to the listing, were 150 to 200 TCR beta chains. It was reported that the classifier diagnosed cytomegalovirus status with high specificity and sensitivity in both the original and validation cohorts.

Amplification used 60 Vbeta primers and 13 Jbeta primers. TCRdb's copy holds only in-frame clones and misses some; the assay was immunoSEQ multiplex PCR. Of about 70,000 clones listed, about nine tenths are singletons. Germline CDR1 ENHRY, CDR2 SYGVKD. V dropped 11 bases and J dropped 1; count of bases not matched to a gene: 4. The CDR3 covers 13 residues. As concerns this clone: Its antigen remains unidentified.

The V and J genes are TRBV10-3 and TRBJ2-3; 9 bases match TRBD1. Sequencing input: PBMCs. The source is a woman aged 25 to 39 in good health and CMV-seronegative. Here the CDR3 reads CAARTGGTDTQYF. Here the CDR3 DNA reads TGTGCCGCTAGGACAGGGGGCACAGATACGCAGTATTTT.